This TCR beta chain was sequenced during a study of T cell responses to AZD1222 COVID-19 vaccine (TCRdb year 2021). Regarding the complete study: TCR sequencing covered about 230 trial participants: roughly 200 given two doses of AZD1222 and approximately 26 given two doses of MenACWY control vaccine. Enrollment into the trials was organized by age into subgroups of 18-55, 56-69 and 70-plus years, and those subgroups contained about 160, 30 and 59 TCR-sequenced participants, respectively.

The label giving this sample's time point can be read as: about 28 days (+/-7) after the second vaccine dose. Because spike-specific TCR depth and breadth did not differ between the two schedules, AZD1222 recipients who got a second dose at roughly 4 weeks were pooled with those who got a second dose at roughly 12 weeks. Samples from vaccinated people were obtained from the UK trials COV001 and COV002, which included a single-blind randomized controlled phase 2/3 trial of AZD1222 (ChAdOx1 nCoV-19) in healthy adults. For TCRbeta chain sequencing, PBMC samples were collected from trial participants at day 0 and at day 28 after the second dose. The germline V gene encodes CDR1 MNHNY and CDR2 SVGAGI (reference sequence). At the junction V is shortened by 6 bases and J by 0 bases, with 15 bases in between. Spanning cysteine to phenylalanine, the CDR3 consists of 16 amino acids. Solely the CDR3 DNA is kept, with 48 bases framed from the first base.

Regarding this clone: The antigen it binds to is not known. Base-call qualities are not available, and no considerably larger clone is one nucleotide away.

Overall results and qualifications from the work: Reportedly, almost half of the unique spike-specific TCRs recognized epitopes lying outside the regions that are mutated in the B.1.351 and B.1.1.7 variants. Conclusions about previously exposed vaccinees are limited because only five to seven AZD1222 recipients were SARS-CoV-2 seropositive at baseline. Because no day 14 peak-response samples were available, the repertoires could be characterized only after the peak T cell response. After two AZD1222 doses, spike-specific TCR breadth and depth were significantly higher than at day 0 and than in MenACWY recipients. The vaccine-associated CD4 TCRs covered the entire spike protein, and the dominant responses fell in regions 160-218 and 743-854. Participants were mostly white British, with more females than males. The authors suggested clonal diversity may have been underestimated. The 56-69-year group was small, and its depth increase did not reach significance, likely because of low power.

The CDR3 regions of human TCRbeta chains were analyzed by immunosequencing. The source study handled its data this way. TCRs in the repertoires were matched against a reference library of SARS-CoV-2-specific TCRs that had been generated with the MIRA antigen-specificity platform. Breadth was defined as the fraction of unique TCRs that were SARS-CoV-2-associated. Depth was defined as the fraction of total T cells that were SARS-CoV-2-associated. Using the MIRA data, each spike-specific TCR was assigned both to the spike region to which the TCR was reactive and to a CD4 or CD8 class. Log10-transformed breadth and depth values were compared by one-way ANOVA with Sidak's multiple comparisons tests. Sourced from immuneACCESS, this table was stored by TCRdb with only in-frame sequences that have V and J called. A share of the clones is absent; for the studies checked, an unresolved V gene accounts for under half, and the remainder has no known explanation. That table is the source of V, J and clone size, and D and trimming were worked out from the DNA. For this sample the table gives 150,000 to 250,000 clones, of which about 93% were detected only once. Over 0.95% of the sample goes to the ten largest clones.

The chain is assembled from TRBV6-6 and TRBJ1-3, with TRBD1 tentatively as D gene (6 bases match). The receptor's source is an adult who received the AZD1222 COVID-19 vaccine. The sample was peripheral blood, taken 28 days after the second AZD1222 dose. DNA sequence: TGTGCCAGCAGGCTGACAGGACCGAGCTCTGGAAACACCATATATTTT. It specifies CASRLTGPSSGNTIYF.